This T cell receptor beta chain was captured in a study of T-cell memory formation after mild COVID-19. In its sample, this clonotype was seen a few times. A single record per CDR3 protein comes from TCRdb applying MiXCR to the 5' RACE reads. The data show under 550,000 distinct CDR3 sequences, around a sixth seen once. Looked up from germline, CDR1 is MNHNS and CDR2 is SASEGT. The CDR3 length is 14 residues. V shed 3 bases and J shed 2 bases, with 11 bases lying between them. Sequenced material: PBMCs or a T cell subset sorted from them (not recorded which). The receptor's source is an adult woman who had mild COVID-19 (a few samples of this study predate the infection). Cell type and time point are not known. The gene calls are TRBV6-1 and TRBJ2-7; D is unclear. The CDR3 sequence: CASSDYLRAYEQYF. The CDR3 DNA is TGTGCCAGCAGTGACTATTTACGGGCCTACGAGCAGTACTTC.